These T cell receptor beta chains were read from a single sample in a study of patients and donors after allogeneic stem cell transplantation. TCRdb re-called the RT-PCR reads with MiXCR, one entry per CDR3 protein. Seen here are approximately 210,000 distinct CDR3 sequences, around two fifths observed once, and the top ten hold 33%. What was sequenced was blood, either unsorted or a sorted T cell fraction (not recorded which). These receptors all stem from a human donor who was either an allogeneic HSCT recipient or a stem cell or donor lymphocyte infusion donor (not recorded which). It is not recorded whose cells these are; they may come from a transplant donor. Both conserved end residues are part of each CDR3. Size is omitted from some rows. Given values are once, few, many or a class for expanded clones.

>NA|TRBV12-3/TRBV12-4|TRBJ2-1|19
CASSLVRGPMIGQYNEQFF
>few|TRBV5-1|TRBJ1-1|13
CASSLDRGAEAFF
>few|TRBV5-1|TRBJ2-1|14
CASSLPGAGLEQFF
>NA|TRBV27|TRBJ1-1|15
CASRPGQSSVTEAFF
>few|TRBV29-1|TRBJ2-1|14
CSVDPTLGTNEQFF
>NA|TRBV12-3/TRBV12-4|TRBJ1-5|13
CASSAGHGRPQHF
>few|TRBV5-1|TRBJ2-1|13
CASSLDEGNEQFF
>NA|TRBV7-9|TRBJ1-2|15
CASSAHNSVRYGYTF
>NA|TRBV4-3|TRBJ2-7|13
CASSQGPFYEQYF
>once|TRBV4-1|TRBJ1-2|15
CASSQDGAVLYGYTF
>NA|TRBV14|TRBJ1-4|16
CASSRGEGKGNEKLFF
>NA|TRBV3-1|TRBJ1-4|18
CASPYWAARTGGKEKLFF
>NA|TRBV3-1|TRBJ2-3|18
CASSQDPGLAGSTDTQYF
>few|TRBV3-1|TRBJ1-1|15
CASSTRGQGDTEAFF
>NA|TRBV9|TRBJ2-1|14
CASSRDGYYNEQFF
>few|TRBV12-3/TRBV12-4|TRBJ2-7|12
CASSTGMSEQYF
>NA|TRBV4-2|TRBJ1-1|16
CASSQVGPGGETEAFF
>NA|TRBV5-8|TRBJ2-5|14
CASSPWSQEETQYF
>few|TRBV5-5|TRBJ1-1|14
CASSLVGQGSEAFF
>NA|TRBV7-9|TRBJ2-1|16
CASSSRTTSPYNEQFF
>NA|TRBV29-1|TRBJ1-2|11
CSVLTGNGYTF
>few|TRBV7-9|TRBJ1-5|13
CASSREGNQPQHF
>NA|TRBV6-5|TRBJ2-1|12
CASSYGGDEQFF
>NA|TRBV27|TRBJ1-1|14
CASSETGVNTEAFF
>few|TRBV5-1|TRBJ1-1|17
CASSLEGPRIGNTEAFF
>NA|TRBV9|TRBJ2-2|13
CASTGASTGELFF
>few|TRBV4-3|TRBJ2-5|16
CASSQTRDHPGETQYF
>NA|TRBV5-1|TRBJ1-4|14
CASSVRGLNEKLFF
>NA|TRBV5-6|TRBJ1-2|16
CASSLVRAAAVYGYTF
>NA|TRBV6-5|TRBJ1-3|13
CASRGFSGNTIYF
>few|TRBV7-7|TRBJ2-1|15
CASSPLAGAGNEQFF
>NA|TRBV5-6|TRBJ1-3|14
CASSLGSTGNTIYF
>NA|TRBV3-1|TRBJ2-7|14
CASSRQGSPYEQYF
>NA|TRBV6-2/TRBV6-3|TRBJ2-7|13
CASMPYTTLEQYF
>NA|TRBV5-1|TRBJ1-2|14
CASTNPGTVYGYTF
>many|TRBV18|TRBJ1-1|16
CASSPLPRDANTEAFF
>NA|TRBV20-1|TRBJ1-5|12
CSARDKGQPQHF